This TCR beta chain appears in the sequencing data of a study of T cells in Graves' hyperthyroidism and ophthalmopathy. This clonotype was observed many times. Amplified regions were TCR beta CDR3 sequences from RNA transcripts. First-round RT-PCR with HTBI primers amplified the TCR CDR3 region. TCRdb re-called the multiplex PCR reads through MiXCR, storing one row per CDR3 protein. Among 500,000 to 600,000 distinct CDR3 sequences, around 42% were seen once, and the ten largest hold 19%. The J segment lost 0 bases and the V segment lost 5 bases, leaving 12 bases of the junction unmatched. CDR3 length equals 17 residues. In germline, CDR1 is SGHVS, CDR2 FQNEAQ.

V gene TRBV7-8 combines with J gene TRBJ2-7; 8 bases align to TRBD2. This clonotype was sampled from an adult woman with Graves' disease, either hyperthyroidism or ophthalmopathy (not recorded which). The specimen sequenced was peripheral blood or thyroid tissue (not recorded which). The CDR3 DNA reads TGTGCCAGCAGCCCGATTAGCCTAGCGGGTAGCTCCTACGAGCAGTACTTC. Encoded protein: CASSPISLAGSSYEQYF.